These 8 T cell receptor beta chains came from one sample sequenced in a study of blood T cell repertoires in COVID-19 (dated by TCRdb to 2020 to 2021). Library method: the immunoSEQ multiplex PCR assay. Drawn from immuneACCESS, this table holds only the in-frame rearrangements with V and J called that TCRdb kept. Clones are partly lost; checked studies trace under half to an unresolved V gene and leave the rest unexplained. Counted in this sample were some 300,000 clones; 70% to 90% of them appeared once. The ten most abundant clones make up 5.5% to 8% of the sample. Sequenced sample: peripheral blood. Receptors were obtained from a woman aged 30 to 39 who had recovered from COVID-19.

This clone has more than one count but fewer than ten. The chain is built from TRBV24-1 and TRBJ2-2; D might be TRBD2 (6 bases). Germline V gene data show CDR1 as KGHDR and CDR2 as SFDVKD. This CDR3 contains 16 residues. The ends were cut back, 4 bases at V and 4 bases at J, with 15 bases in the middle. The CDR3 spells CATSDFVRAGTGELFF. CDR3 DNA sequence: TGTGCCACCAGTGACTTTGTGAGAGCGGGCACCGGGGAGCTGTTTTTT.

The rearrangement links TRBV5-1 to TRBJ2-7; TRBD1 aligns across 7 bases. V was pared by 7 bases and J by 1 base, with 8 bases of the junction left unmatched. Germline CDR1 and CDR2: SGHRS and YFSETQ. The CDR3 runs 14 residues. Here the CDR3 reads CASRQGPTSYEQYF. Here the CDR3 DNA reads TGCGCCAGCCGACAGGGCCCCACATCCTACGAGCAGTACTTC.

The chain carries TRBV6-2 or TRBV6-3 and TRBJ2-3, with D possibly being TRBD2 (6 bases). This CDR3 spans 18 amino acids. Trimming left V 3 bases short and J 1 base short, with 20 bases between. Germline CDR1 MNHEY, CDR2 SVGEGT. CDR3 sequence reads: CASSYVWDSEWGTDTQYF. The CDR3, as DNA: TGTGCCAGCAGTTATGTATGGGACTCAGAATGGGGCACAGATACGCAGTATTTT.

The chain has TRBV6-5 and TRBJ1-5, with D perhaps matching TRBD1 (5 bases). This CDR3 is built from 13 residues. Deletions cut 6 bases from V and 4 bases from J, with 10 bases between. CDR1 and CDR2 (germline): MNHEY, SVGAGI. This CDR3 is CASRGHKNQPQHF. CDR3 bases: TGTGCCAGCAGAGGACACAAAAATCAGCCCCAGCATTTT.

The V and J genes are TRBV3-1 (or the pseudogene TRBV3-2) and TRBJ1-2, with a possible D match to TRBD1 (5 bases). The ends were cut back, 0 bases at V and 2 bases at J, with 16 bases in the middle. There are 17 residues in the CDR3. The germline V gene has CDR1 LGHDT and CDR2 YNNKEL (reference sequence). This CDR3 is CASSQDPFTTVNYGYTF. The CDR3 DNA reads TGTGCCAGCAGCCAAGATCCTTTTACGACAGTAAACTATGGCTACACCTTC.

The CDR3 nucleotides read TGTGCCAGCAGCCCTCCTCCCATCGGCGGCGGGTATGATGGCTACACCTTC. Its translation is CASSPPPIGGGYDGYTF. The rearrangement uses TRBV4-2 and TRBJ1-2; unclear D gene. The CDR3 extends over 17 amino acids. Germline V gene lookup returns CDR1 LGHNA and CDR2 YNFKEQ. V lost 4 bases and J lost 6, with 24 bases in between.

The chain has TRBV11-2 and TRBJ2-3; a possible D gene is TRBD1 (5 bases). Germline V lookup: CDR1 SGHAT, CDR2 FQNNGV. The CDR3 sequence is 15 residues long. Trimming stripped 1 base from V and 0 bases from J, with 8 bases between. The chain's CDR3 is CASSLGTISTDTQYF. The CDR3 nucleotides read TGTGCCAGCAGCTTAGGGACAATTAGCACAGATACGCAGTATTTT.

The chain employs TRBV2 and TRBJ2-5, with a weak D call TRBD1 (6 bases). The V end lost 11 bases, the J end lost 4 bases, and 17 bases lay between the germline ends. Germline CDR1 reads SNHLY; CDR2 reads FYNNEI. The CDR3 sequence is 13 residues long. The CDR3 loop is CAGAQGFGETQYF. CDR3 nucleotide sequence: TGTGCCGGAGCCCAGGGGTTTGGAGAGACCCAGTACTTC.